What follows are 20 T cell receptor beta chains derived from one specimen sequenced in a study of vaccination and CD4 T cells after COVID-19. Indicated treatment: approximately nine-day PBMC culture with coronavirus spike peptide pools or control peptides (ViraFEST assay). These receptors' antigens are unknown. Once obtained from cultured CD4+ T cells, the DNA was sequenced using the Oncomine TCR Beta short-read assay. In TCRdb, the PCR reads were re-called with MiXCR into one record per CDR3 protein. The repertoire consists of around 19,000 distinct CDR3 sequences, with just under 45% occurring once and the leading ten covering about 7.2%. The source was CD4+ T cells from blood, cultured in vitro, collected after SARS-CoV-2 vaccination. These receptor sequences come from a human donor who had recovered from COVID-19.

The genes are TRBV5-6 and TRBJ2-3, with TRBD2 matching 7 bases. Germline V gene data show CDR1 as SGHDT and CDR2 as YYEEEE. J gave up 2 bases and V 4 bases, and 7 bases lay outside the gene matches. The CDR3 totals 15 residues. The CDR3 loop reads CASSLWGGPTDTQYF. CDR3 coding DNA: TGTGCCAGCAGCCTATGGGGGGGACCCACAGATACGCAGTATTTT.

V usage is TRBV20-1 and J usage is TRBJ1-2; no definite D call. CDR3 length: 13 residues. V was clipped by 4 bases and J by 3 bases, with 12 bases between them. Germline V gives CDR1 DFQATT, CDR2 SNEGSKA (reference sequence). As DNA, the CDR3 is TGCAGTGCTAACCGGAGAGGAGACTATGGCTACACCTTC. This sequence encodes CSANRRGDYGYTF.

V gene TRBV15 combines with J gene TRBJ1-3; the D gene is possibly TRBD1 (5 bases). The CDR3 extends over 15 amino acids. V lost 1 base and J 3 bases, leaving 10 bases between the germline ends. The germline CDR1 and CDR2 sequences are LNHNV and YYDKDF (reference sequence). The CDR3 sequence is CATSRVEGSGNTIYF. In DNA, the CDR3 is TGTGCCACCAGCAGAGTTGAGGGGAGTGGAAACACCATATATTTT.

The chain carries TRBV7-6 and TRBJ2-2; TRBD2 aligns across 8 bases. The trim removed 1 base at V and 7 bases at J, leaving 8 bases unmatched. The germline gives CDR1 SGHVS, CDR2 FNYEAQ. The CDR3 covers 16 residues. CDR3 bases: TGTGCCAGCAGCTTAGTCTCCAGCGGGAGTAGCGGGGAGCTGTTTTTT. Translated: CASSLVSSGSSGELFF.

This clonotype was seen only a few times. The chain links TRBV20-1 to TRBJ1-5; D is perhaps TRBD1 (6 bases). The CDR3 is made up of 14 amino acids. Germline V gene lookup returns CDR1 DFQATT and CDR2 SNEGSKA (reference sequence). V was cut by 1 base and J by 1 base, with 8 bases left in between. This CDR3 is CSARVQGSNQPQHF. As DNA, the CDR3 is TGCAGTGCTAGAGTACAGGGCAGCAATCAGCCCCAGCATTTT.

This clonotype was seen only a few times. Here the CDR3 reads CASSRRGQGNQPQHF. The CDR3 DNA is TGTGCCAGCAGTCGGAGGGGACAGGGGAACCAGCCCCAGCATTTT. This rearrangement joins TRBV6-2 or TRBV6-3 to TRBJ1-5; 10 nucleotides match TRBD1. This CDR3 has 15 amino acids. V gave up 5 bases and J gave up 7 bases; unmatched junction bases: 8. Per the germline V gene, CDR1 is MNHEY and CDR2 is SVGEGT.

This chain joins TRBV10-1 and TRBJ2-1, with D unresolved. The V end lost 8 bases, the J end lost 0 bases, and 17 bases lay between the germline ends. Per germline, CDR1 WNHNN and CDR2 SYGVQD (reference sequence). This CDR3 has 16 residues. CDR3 protein: CASGSWLGDSYNEQFF. As DNA, the CDR3 is TGCGCCAGCGGGTCTTGGTTGGGCGACTCCTACAATGAGCAGTTCTTC.

The chain uses TRBV7-3 and TRBJ1-6, with TRBD1 matching over 8 bases. Germline V gives CDR1 SGHTA, CDR2 FQGTGA. This CDR3 spans 14 amino acids. V dropped 5 bases and J dropped 10; count of bases not matched to a gene: 7. The CDR3 loop reads CASSKQGVGSPLHF. For the CDR3, the DNA is TGTGCCAGCAGCAAACAGGGGGTCGGATCACCCCTCCACTTT. Full variable domain (missing parts from reference TRBV7-3 and TRBJ1-6): GAGVSQTPSNKVTEKGKYVELRCDPISGHTALYWYRQSLGQGPEFLIYFQGTGAADDSGLPNDRFFAVRPEGSVSTLKIQRTERGDSAVYLCASSKQGVGSPLHFGNGTRLTVT.

This chain uses TRBV15 with TRBJ2-5, with D possibly being TRBD2 (6 bases). The CDR3 spans 15 residues. Germline CDR1 LNHNV, CDR2 YYDKDF (reference sequence). Trimming shortened V by 1 base and J by 1 base, and 10 bases separated the two germline ends. The chain's CDR3 is CATSRVGGTQETQYF. CDR3 nucleotides: TGTGCCACCAGCAGAGTGGGGGGAACCCAAGAGACCCAGTACTTC.

The chain is built from TRBV27 and TRBJ1-1; D remains unclear. The CDR3 has 16 residues. Between the trimmed V and J ends, which lost 3 bases and 0 bases, there was a span of 14 bases. Germline values: CDR1 MNHEY, CDR2 SMNVEV (reference sequence). CDR3 residues: CASSFTGFQMNTEAFF. CDR3 nucleotides: TGTGCCAGCAGTTTCACCGGGTTTCAGATGAACACTGAAGCTTTCTTT.

This clonotype was seen a handful of times. V usage is TRBV7-9 and J usage is TRBJ2-5; D is possibly TRBD2 (6 bases). Germline V gene sequence: CDR1 SEHNR, CDR2 FQNEAQ (reference sequence). CDR3 length equals 16 residues. V was trimmed by 3 bases and J by 5 bases, leaving 19 bases between them. CDR3 protein: CASSFTGLAVLETQYF. Here the CDR3 DNA reads TGTGCCAGCAGCTTTACGGGACTTGCGGTCTTGGAGACCCAGTACTTC. The whole variable domain, filled in from reference TRBV7-9 and TRBJ2-5, reads DTGVSQNPRHKITKRGQNVTFRCDPISEHNRLYWYRQTLGQGPEFLTYFQNEAQLEKSRLLSDRFSAERPKGSFSTLEIQRTEQGDSAMYLCASSFTGLAVLETQYFGPGTRLLVL.

In its sample, this clonotype was seen once. V gene TRBV19 combines with J gene TRBJ2-1; the D is unclear. V was trimmed by 3 bases and J by 0 bases, leaving 9 bases between them. Looked up from germline, CDR1 is LNHDA and CDR2 is SQIVND (reference sequence). The CDR3 is 15 residues long. The CDR3 here is CASSMDPSSYNEQFF. CDR3 bases: TGTGCCAGTAGTATGGACCCCAGCTCCTACAATGAGCAGTTCTTC.

This clonotype was seen a few times. The chain has TRBV6-2 or TRBV6-3 and TRBJ1-1; weak D call: TRBD1 (5 bases). The CDR3 has 14 amino acids. The germline V gene encodes CDR1 MNHEY and CDR2 SVGEGT. V lost 7 bases and J 4 bases, leaving 16 bases between the germline ends. CDR3 in amino acids: CASMDRRQRTEAFF. DNA for the CDR3: TGTGCCAGCATGGATCGGCGACAGCGCACTGAAGCTTTCTTT.

The genes are TRBV4-3 and TRBJ1-5; D is undetermined. Germline values: CDR1 LGHNA, CDR2 YSLEER. Trimming took off 4 bases at V and 6 bases at J, with 19 bases between the two ends. This CDR3 is built from 16 residues. The CDR3 loop is CASSRSWSAKGQPQHF. The CDR3 nucleotides are TGCGCCAGCAGCCGCTCTTGGAGTGCGAAGGGTCAGCCCCAGCATTTT.

There are a few counts of this clonotype. V is TRBV27 and J is TRBJ1-1; D remains unclear. Germline CDR1 reads MNHEY; CDR2 reads SMNVEV (reference sequence). Deletions cut 6 bases from V and 3 bases from J, with 17 bases between. CDR3 length: 15 residues. The CDR3 coding sequence is TGTGCCAGCAGCCCATCCGGACCGGAACACACTGAAGCTTTCTTT. Translated, it gives CASSPSGPEHTEAFF.

This clonotype was detected only a few times. The V and J genes are TRBV6-5 and TRBJ2-1; 7 bases line up with TRBD2. CDR1 MNHEY and CDR2 SVGAGI come from the germline V gene. V was clipped by 3 bases and J by 0 bases; unmatched bases: 2. The CDR3 runs 15 residues. The CDR3 reads CASSYGRGSYNEQFF. The CDR3, as DNA: TGTGCCAGCAGTTATGGGAGGGGCTCCTACAATGAGCAGTTCTTC.

In this sample, this clonotype turned up a few times. This chain connects TRBV27 to TRBJ2-7, with D possibly being TRBD2 (5 bases). Germline V gene lookup returns CDR1 MNHEY and CDR2 SMNVEV (reference sequence). V lost 7 bases to trimming and J lost 0 bases, with 22 bases between them. The CDR3 consists of 17 residues. The CDR3: CASTPRFAGQSSYEQYF. The CDR3 coding sequence is TGTGCCAGCACCCCCCGCTTCGCGGGCCAAAGCTCCTACGAGCAGTACTTC.

This clonotype was observed a few times. The rearrangement uses TRBV11-3 and TRBJ1-2; D gene uncertain. In germline, CDR1 is SGHNT, CDR2 YENEEA. The CDR3 has 14 residues. Trimming removed 2 bases from V and 3 bases from J, with 10 bases in between. The CDR3 loop reads CASSLTRRDYGYTF. DNA of the CDR3: TGTGCCAGCAGCTTAACCAGGAGAGACTATGGCTACACCTTC.

This chain connects TRBV12-3 or TRBV12-4 to TRBJ2-5, with 7 positions matching TRBD1. CDR3 length: 15 residues. The junction had 11 bases not matched to a gene; V was cut back by 5 bases and J by 5 bases. The CDR3 spells CASSPRQGLGETQYF. CDR3 nucleotides: TGTGCCAGCAGTCCGAGACAGGGATTAGGCGAGACCCAGTACTTC.

This clonotype showed up just a few times. The rearrangement uses TRBV6-5 and TRBJ2-5; the D gene is possibly TRBD2 (6 bases). Germline V gene lookup returns CDR1 MNHEY and CDR2 SVGAGI. The CDR3 consists of 14 residues. Trimming took 4 bases from V and 1 from J, leaving 10 bases between them. The CDR3 sequence: CASSSGAGQETQYF. The CDR3 nucleotides are TGTGCCAGCAGTTCAGGAGCGGGCCAAGAGACCCAGTACTTC.